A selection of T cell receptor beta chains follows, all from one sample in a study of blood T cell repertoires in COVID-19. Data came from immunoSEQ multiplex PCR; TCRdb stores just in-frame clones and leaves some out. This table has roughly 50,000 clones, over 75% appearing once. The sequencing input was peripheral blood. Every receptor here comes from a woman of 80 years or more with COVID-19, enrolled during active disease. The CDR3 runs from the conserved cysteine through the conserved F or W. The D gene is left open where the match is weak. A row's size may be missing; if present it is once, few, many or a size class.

CDR3nt: TGTGCCAGCAGGCGGGTAGACGGAAGTGAAAAACTGTTTTTT
CDR3aa: CASRRVDGSEKLFF
v_gene: TRBV25-1
abundance: .
j_gene: TRBJ1-4
d_gene: .

CDR3nt: TGTGCCAGCAGATTACAACAGGACAGTAACTATGGCTACACCTTC
CDR3aa: CASRLQQDSNYGYTF
v_gene: TRBV27
abundance: .
j_gene: TRBJ1-2
d_gene: .

CDR3nt: TGTGCCAGCTCAACGGACAAGGGAGGGGAGCAGTACTTC
CDR3aa: CASSTDKGGEQYF
v_gene: TRBV18
abundance: .
j_gene: TRBJ2-7
d_gene: TRBD2

CDR3nt: TGTGCCAGCAGGGCCCCCTATAATTCACCCCTCCACTTT
CDR3aa: CASRAPYNSPLHF
v_gene: TRBV6-5
abundance: .
j_gene: TRBJ1-6
d_gene: .

CDR3nt: TGTGCCAGCAGCTTTCACGGTAACACCGGGGAGCTGTTTTTT
CDR3aa: CASSFHGNTGELFF
v_gene: TRBV7-9
abundance: .
j_gene: TRBJ2-2
d_gene: .

CDR3nt: TGTGCCAGCAACGAGGGACAGTATGCCTATGGCTACACCTTC
CDR3aa: CASNEGQYAYGYTF
v_gene: TRBV28
abundance: few
j_gene: TRBJ1-2
d_gene: TRBD1

CDR3nt: TGCGCCAGCAGCCCGCCGAGAGGGCCTCCGGGGAGTGATGGCTACACCTTC
CDR3aa: CASSPPRGPPGSDGYTF
v_gene: TRBV5-1
abundance: .
j_gene: TRBJ1-2
d_gene: .

CDR3nt: TGTGCCAGCAGCGTCGGAGGGCCCTACAATGAGCAGTTCTTC
CDR3aa: CASSVGGPYNEQFF
v_gene: TRBV9
abundance: .
j_gene: TRBJ2-1
d_gene: .

CDR3nt: TGTGCCAGTCCGTCAGGGGGTTTGGCTCAGCCCCAGCATTTT
CDR3aa: CASPSGGLAQPQHF
v_gene: TRBV6-5
abundance: .
j_gene: TRBJ1-5
d_gene: TRBD1

CDR3nt: TGTGCCAGCAGCTTGGACGGGTCGGCTGGCTACACCTTC
CDR3aa: CASSLDGSAGYTF
v_gene: TRBV5-5
abundance: .
j_gene: TRBJ1-2
d_gene: .

CDR3nt: TGTGCCAGCAGTCCCCTATGGACTAGCGGGAGGAGAGGGCGGTGGAATGAGCAGTTCTTC
CDR3aa: CASSPLWTSGRRGRWNEQFF
v_gene: TRBV6-6
abundance: .
j_gene: TRBJ2-1
d_gene: TRBD2

CDR3nt: TGTGCCAGCTCACCACCTACAGGGTTGGAGCAGTACTTC
CDR3aa: CASSPPTGLEQYF
v_gene: TRBV18
abundance: .
j_gene: TRBJ2-7
d_gene: .

CDR3nt: TGCGCCAGCAGTGGGCAGGGGGCATGTGGCTACACCTTC
CDR3aa: CASSGQGACGYTF
v_gene: TRBV10-1
abundance: .
j_gene: TRBJ1-2
d_gene: TRBD1

CDR3nt: TGTGCCAGCACCCCGGGGGGAGGTACCGGGGAGCTGTTTTTT
CDR3aa: CASTPGGGTGELFF
v_gene: TRBV7-3
abundance: .
j_gene: TRBJ2-2
d_gene: TRBD2

CDR3nt: TGCAGCGTTTCCCGCGGCGGAAGCTATGGCTACACCTTC
CDR3aa: CSVSRGGSYGYTF
v_gene: TRBV29-1
abundance: .
j_gene: TRBJ1-2
d_gene: .

CDR3nt: TGCGCCAGCAGCCGCCAATTCGGGACAGGGGTTGGGTCCTATAATTCACCCCTCCACTTT
CDR3aa: CASSRQFGTGVGSYNSPLHF
v_gene: TRBV5-1
abundance: .
j_gene: TRBJ1-6
d_gene: TRBD1

CDR3nt: TGCGCCAGCAGCTTGGAAGGACATAGCACAGATACGCAGTATTTT
CDR3aa: CASSLEGHSTDTQYF
v_gene: TRBV5-1
abundance: once
j_gene: TRBJ2-3
d_gene: .

CDR3nt: TGTGCCAGCAGCCGGACAGTGCTCGAGCAGTACTTC
CDR3aa: CASSRTVLEQYF
v_gene: TRBV7-8
abundance: .
j_gene: TRBJ2-7
d_gene: .

CDR3nt: TGCAGCGTTGATGAGACAGGCGGAAACTATGGCTACACCTTC
CDR3aa: CSVDETGGNYGYTF
v_gene: TRBV29-1
abundance: .
j_gene: TRBJ1-2
d_gene: .

CDR3nt: TGTGCCAGCAGCCCGACTAGGCGGGATATGGGTACGCAGTATTTT
CDR3aa: CASSPTRRDMGTQYF
v_gene: TRBV7-2
abundance: .
j_gene: TRBJ2-3
d_gene: .

CDR3nt: TGTGCCAGCAGCCCAACAGGGTCCCTCTCCTACGAGCAGTACTTC
CDR3aa: CASSPTGSLSYEQYF
v_gene: TRBV5-6
abundance: .
j_gene: TRBJ2-7
d_gene: .

CDR3nt: TGCAGCATTCAGCAGGGGGCGGTTAATGAAAAACTGTTTTTT
CDR3aa: CSIQQGAVNEKLFF
v_gene: TRBV29-1
abundance: once
j_gene: TRBJ1-4
d_gene: TRBD1

CDR3nt: TGTGCCAGCAGCGCCCACAGGGGGATCACAGATACGCAGTATTTT
CDR3aa: CASSAHRGITDTQYF
v_gene: TRBV6-6
abundance: .
j_gene: TRBJ2-3
d_gene: TRBD1

CDR3nt: TGTGCCAGTAGTATAGATCGCAGGGTTACCGGGGAGCTGTTTTTT
CDR3aa: CASSIDRRVTGELFF
v_gene: TRBV19
abundance: .
j_gene: TRBJ2-2
d_gene: .

CDR3nt: TGCGCCAGCAGCTTGCGCGGCGGGAGAGTGTCCTACAATGAGCAGTTCTTC
CDR3aa: CASSLRGGRVSYNEQFF
v_gene: TRBV5-1
abundance: .
j_gene: TRBJ2-1
d_gene: TRBD2

CDR3nt: TGCGCCAGCAGCGCGCAAGTGGTGGACTTTCGGGCTGAAGCTTTCTTT
CDR3aa: CASSAQVVDFRAEAFF
v_gene: TRBV5-1
abundance: .
j_gene: TRBJ1-1
d_gene: .

CDR3nt: TGCGCCAGCAGCTTAACGGCCGGGGAGTACACAGATACGCAGTATTTT
CDR3aa: CASSLTAGEYTDTQYF
v_gene: TRBV5-1
abundance: once
j_gene: TRBJ2-3
d_gene: .

CDR3nt: TGTGCCAGTAGTCCCCCGGCCGGGACAGGGGGCGAGGAGACCCAGTACTTC
CDR3aa: CASSPPAGTGGEETQYF
v_gene: TRBV19
abundance: .
j_gene: TRBJ2-5
d_gene: TRBD1

CDR3nt: TGTGCCAGCGGGGGACAGCACATTAATGAAAAACTGTTTTTT
CDR3aa: CASGGQHINEKLFF
v_gene: TRBV2
abundance: .
j_gene: TRBJ1-4
d_gene: TRBD1

CDR3nt: TGTGCCAGCAGCTCCCAGTTGGGGGGGAGCCATAACTATGGCTACACCTTC
CDR3aa: CASSSQLGGSHNYGYTF
v_gene: TRBV5-4
abundance: .
j_gene: TRBJ1-2
d_gene: .

CDR3nt: TGTGCCAGCAGTTTATTGGCATCGAGCTACACCTTC
CDR3aa: CASSLLASSYTF
v_gene: TRBV28
abundance: few
j_gene: TRBJ1-2
d_gene: .

CDR3nt: TGCGCCAGCAGCACTGGGGGGCTAGCGGGGAGTAGAGAGCAGTACTTC
CDR3aa: CASSTGGLAGSREQYF
v_gene: TRBV5-1
abundance: .
j_gene: TRBJ2-7
d_gene: TRBD2

CDR3nt: TGTGCCAGCAGTGATTTCGGGATGGGGAACATTCAGTACTTC
CDR3aa: CASSDFGMGNIQYF
v_gene: TRBV25-1
abundance: .
j_gene: TRBJ2-4
d_gene: .

CDR3nt: TGTGCCAGCAGCTTAGGACTAGCGGGAGGCGGCTACGAGCAGTACTTC
CDR3aa: CASSLGLAGGGYEQYF
v_gene: TRBV27
abundance: .
j_gene: TRBJ2-7
d_gene: TRBD2

CDR3nt: TGCGCCAGCAGCTTGGGGGGCGGGGCAGGGTATCAGCCCCAGCATTTT
CDR3aa: CASSLGGGAGYQPQHF
v_gene: TRBV5-1
abundance: .
j_gene: TRBJ1-5
d_gene: .

CDR3nt: TGTGCCAGCAGTGAACCGGGACAGTCCTACGAGCAGTACTTC
CDR3aa: CASSEPGQSYEQYF
v_gene: TRBV6-1
abundance: .
j_gene: TRBJ2-7
d_gene: TRBD1

CDR3nt: TGTGCCACCTTTAAAACAAGGAACACTGAAGCTTTCTTT
CDR3aa: CATFKTRNTEAFF
v_gene: TRBV18
abundance: few
j_gene: TRBJ1-1
d_gene: .

CDR3nt: TGCGCCAGCAGCTCCGGCGGGGGGGCGGAAGATACGCAGTATTTT
CDR3aa: CASSSGGGAEDTQYF
v_gene: TRBV5-1
abundance: .
j_gene: TRBJ2-3
d_gene: TRBD2

CDR3nt: TGTGCCAGCAGCGTGATTTCTGGGACAGACCAAGAGACCCAGTACTTC
CDR3aa: CASSVISGTDQETQYF
v_gene: TRBV7-2
abundance: .
j_gene: TRBJ2-5
d_gene: TRBD1

CDR3nt: TGTGCCAGCATCTCCAGGCCTAATGAAAAACTGTTTTTT
CDR3aa: CASISRPNEKLFF
v_gene: TRBV12-3/TRBV12-4
abundance: once
j_gene: TRBJ1-4
d_gene: .

CDR3nt: TGCGCCAGCAGCCACCTGGACAGGGCGAACACTGAAGCTTTCTTT
CDR3aa: CASSHLDRANTEAFF
v_gene: TRBV4-1
abundance: .
j_gene: TRBJ1-1
d_gene: TRBD1

CDR3nt: TGTGCCAGCCGGGACAGGGGCGCCACACGTAATGAAAAACTGTTTTTT
CDR3aa: CASRDRGATRNEKLFF
v_gene: TRBV19
abundance: .
j_gene: TRBJ1-4
d_gene: TRBD1

CDR3nt: TGTGCCACCAGCAGAGGTTTTACAGGGGGCTCTTCACCCCTCCACTTT
CDR3aa: CATSRGFTGGSSPLHF
v_gene: TRBV15
abundance: .
j_gene: TRBJ1-6
d_gene: TRBD1

CDR3nt: TGCGCCAGCAGCTACAGACAGGGCGGCGAAAAACTGTTTTTT
CDR3aa: CASSYRQGGEKLFF
v_gene: TRBV5-1
abundance: few
j_gene: TRBJ1-4
d_gene: TRBD1

CDR3nt: TGTGCCAGCAGTGGCCAGCGGGGGGGCCTCGATGAGCAGTTCTTC
CDR3aa: CASSGQRGGLDEQFF
v_gene: TRBV2
abundance: few
j_gene: TRBJ2-1
d_gene: TRBD2

CDR3nt: TGCGCCAGCAGCCCGCGGACTCCGCAAGAGACCCAGTACTTC
CDR3aa: CASSPRTPQETQYF
v_gene: TRBV5-1
abundance: .
j_gene: TRBJ2-5
d_gene: .

CDR3nt: TGTGCCAGCAGCTTAGGGGGCCAAGACTATGGCTACACCTTC
CDR3aa: CASSLGGQDYGYTF
v_gene: TRBV7-2
abundance: .
j_gene: TRBJ1-2
d_gene: .

CDR3nt: TGTGCCAGCAGGGGGGCCGGATACGAGCAGTACTTC
CDR3aa: CASRGAGYEQYF
v_gene: TRBV6-5
abundance: .
j_gene: TRBJ2-7
d_gene: .

CDR3nt: TGTGCCAGCAGCCAACAGGGGGCTAGCACAGATACGCAGTATTTT
CDR3aa: CASSQQGASTDTQYF
v_gene: TRBV27
abundance: .
j_gene: TRBJ2-3
d_gene: TRBD1

CDR3nt: TGCGCCAGCAGCTTGCAGGGAGGCGATTACGAGCAGTACTTC
CDR3aa: CASSLQGGDYEQYF
v_gene: TRBV5-1
abundance: few
j_gene: TRBJ2-7
d_gene: .

CDR3nt: TGCGCCAGCAGCTTGGTTAGGGACTCCTATAACACTGAAGCTTTCTTT
CDR3aa: CASSLVRDSYNTEAFF
v_gene: TRBV5-1
abundance: .
j_gene: TRBJ1-1
d_gene: .

CDR3nt: TGCGCCAGCACCCGGGGGACGGTCGAGACCCAGTACTTC
CDR3aa: CASTRGTVETQYF
v_gene: TRBV5-1
abundance: .
j_gene: TRBJ2-5
d_gene: .

CDR3nt: TGTGCCAGCTCACCCGACAGGGATGGCTACACCTTC
CDR3aa: CASSPDRDGYTF
v_gene: TRBV18
abundance: .
j_gene: TRBJ1-2
d_gene: TRBD1

CDR3nt: TGTGCCAGCACTACCCCGGAAGGCAGGTCCGGGATTGAAAAACTGTTTTTT
CDR3aa: CASTTPEGRSGIEKLFF
v_gene: TRBV28
abundance: .
j_gene: TRBJ1-4
d_gene: .